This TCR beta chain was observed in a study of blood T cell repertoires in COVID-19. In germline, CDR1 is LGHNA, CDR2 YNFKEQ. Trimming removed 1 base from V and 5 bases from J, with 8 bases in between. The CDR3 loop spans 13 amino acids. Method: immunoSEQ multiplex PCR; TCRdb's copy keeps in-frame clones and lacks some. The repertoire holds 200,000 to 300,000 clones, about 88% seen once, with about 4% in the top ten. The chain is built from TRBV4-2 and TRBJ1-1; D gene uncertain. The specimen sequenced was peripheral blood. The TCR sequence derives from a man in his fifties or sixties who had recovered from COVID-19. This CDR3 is CASSQGSWTEAFF. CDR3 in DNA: TGTGCCAGCAGCCAAGGGAGTTGGACTGAAGCTTTCTTT.